This paragraph covers one T cell receptor (beta chain) sequence. Its specificity is not known. A constant-region primer served to make TCR beta cDNA from roughly 460 ng total RNA. ARM-PCR was slightly modified, and three nested multiplex PCR rounds with it gave rise to the TCR beta libraries. TCRdb fed the multiplex PCR reads into MiXCR, producing one record per CDR3 protein. Of a few hundred thousand distinct CDR3 sequences in the sample, around 50% were seen once. Unsorted whole blood supplied the blood RNA, and germline DNA was isolated too. Chronic HBV infection was present, with no prior treatment. The data were obtained in a study of tumor-infiltrating lymphocytes in primary liver carcinoma. Study-wide context: Aged between 30 and 69 years, the patients were men and women. Regarding the study as a whole: Overlap in tumor-adjacent and tumor-blood pairs fell below that of tumor region pairs. The difference in top-250-clone fraction between tumors and blood was significant, favoring tumors (p = 0.039).

What was sequenced was peripheral blood. This clonotype was sampled from a woman aged 25 to 45 with primary liver carcinoma and hepatitis B virus infection.

This CDR3 is CASSFGQGLNQPQHF. In nucleotides, the CDR3 is TGTGCCAGCAGCTTTGGACAGGGTTTGAATCAGCCCCAGCATTTT. V is TRBV5-6 and J is TRBJ1-5, with TRBD1 matching 8 bases. Germline CDR1 SGHDT, CDR2 YYEEEE. V was clipped by 2 bases and J by 4 bases; unmatched bases: 5. This CDR3 has 15 residues.